The rows below give T cell receptor beta chains drawn from one sample of a study of T cell responses to AZD1222 COVID-19 vaccine. Assay used: immunoSEQ multiplex PCR; TCRdb lists only in-frame clones, some missing. Of about 120,000 clones in the sample, 70% to 90% were seen once. The sequences come from peripheral blood, collected on day 0 of AZD1222 vaccination. The receptor source for this set is an adult in good health. Both conserved end residues are part of each CDR3. A D gene is named only where the DNA matches it firmly. Clone size appears in some rows only: once, few, many, or a class for an expanded clone.

j_call: TRBJ2-3
v_call: TRBV6-4
clone_size: NA
d_call: TRBD2
cdr3_aa: CASGNGLAGSDTQYF
cdr3_nt: TGTGCCAGCGGCAACGGGCTAGCGGGGTCAGATACGCAGTATTTT

j_call: TRBJ2-3
v_call: TRBV19
clone_size: NA
d_call: NA
cdr3_aa: CASSMRQNTDTQYF
cdr3_nt: TGTGCCAGTAGTATGAGGCAGAACACAGATACGCAGTATTTT

j_call: TRBJ1-2
v_call: TRBV28
clone_size: NA
d_call: NA
cdr3_aa: CASSILGGSYGYTF
cdr3_nt: TGTGCCAGCAGTATCCTGGGGGGAAGTTATGGCTACACCTTC

j_call: TRBJ2-1
v_call: TRBV30
clone_size: NA
d_call: TRBD1
cdr3_aa: CAWITPGTGKRRNEQFF
cdr3_nt: TGTGCCTGGATCACTCCAGGGACAGGGAAGCGTCGCAATGAGCAGTTCTTC

j_call: TRBJ1-2
v_call: TRBV2
clone_size: few
d_call: NA
cdr3_aa: CASSDSYGYTF
cdr3_nt: TGTGCCAGCAGCGACAGCTATGGCTACACCTTC

j_call: TRBJ1-2
v_call: TRBV28
clone_size: NA
d_call: TRBD1
cdr3_aa: CASSLGLDRATSSYTF
cdr3_nt: TGTGCCAGCAGTTTAGGGTTGGACAGGGCTACGTCTAGCTACACCTTC

j_call: TRBJ1-2
v_call: TRBV20-1
clone_size: NA
d_call: TRBD1
cdr3_aa: CSASFGQGAVGYTF
cdr3_nt: TGCAGTGCTAGTTTTGGACAGGGGGCGGTCGGCTACACCTTC

j_call: TRBJ2-7
v_call: TRBV25-1
clone_size: NA
d_call: TRBD2
cdr3_aa: CASTRAGVSGEQYF
cdr3_nt: TGTGCCAGCACTAGAGCGGGAGTTTCTGGAGAGCAGTACTTC

j_call: TRBJ2-1
v_call: TRBV5-1
clone_size: NA
d_call: NA
cdr3_aa: CASSQQGSPYNEQFF
cdr3_nt: TGCGCCAGCAGCCAACAGGGATCTCCGTACAATGAGCAGTTCTTC

j_call: TRBJ1-1
v_call: TRBV3-1/TRBV3-2
clone_size: NA
d_call: NA
cdr3_aa: CASSLSTEAFF
cdr3_nt: TGTGCCAGCAGCCTTTCCACTGAAGCTTTCTTT

j_call: TRBJ2-1
v_call: TRBV5-1
clone_size: NA
d_call: TRBD1
cdr3_aa: CASSFGDRGRSNEQFF
cdr3_nt: TGCGCCAGCAGCTTCGGGGACAGGGGGCGGTCCAATGAGCAGTTCTTC

j_call: TRBJ1-4
v_call: TRBV30
clone_size: NA
d_call: NA
cdr3_aa: CAWSGTFGEKLFF
cdr3_nt: TGTGCCTGGAGTGGAACGTTCGGGGAAAAACTGTTTTTT

j_call: TRBJ2-1
v_call: TRBV7-8
clone_size: NA
d_call: NA
cdr3_aa: CASSFERLGMYNEQFF
cdr3_nt: TGTGCCAGCAGCTTTGAGCGACTAGGTATGTACAATGAGCAGTTCTTC

j_call: TRBJ2-7
v_call: TRBV6-5
clone_size: few
d_call: NA
cdr3_aa: CASWGGRGYEQYF
cdr3_nt: TGTGCCAGCTGGGGGGGCAGGGGCTACGAGCAGTACTTC

j_call: TRBJ1-1
v_call: TRBV19
clone_size: NA
d_call: NA
cdr3_aa: CASSSQWNTEAFF
cdr3_nt: TGTGCCAGTAGTAGTCAGTGGAACACTGAAGCTTTCTTT

j_call: TRBJ2-3
v_call: TRBV5-6
clone_size: NA
d_call: NA
cdr3_aa: CASSLAPPTAGDTQYF
cdr3_nt: TGTGCCAGCAGCTTGGCCCCCCCTACCGCGGGAGATACGCAGTATTTT